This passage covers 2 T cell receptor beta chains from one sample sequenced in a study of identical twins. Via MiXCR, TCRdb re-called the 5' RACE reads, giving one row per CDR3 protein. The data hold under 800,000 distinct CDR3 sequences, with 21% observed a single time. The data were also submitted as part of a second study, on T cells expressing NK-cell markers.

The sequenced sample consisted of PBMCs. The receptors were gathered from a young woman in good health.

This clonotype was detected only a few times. CDR3 region: CASTGNGYSYEQYF. CDR3 nucleotides: TGTGCCAGCACAGGTAACGGCTACTCCTACGAGCAGTACTTC. The chain is built from TRBV6-1 and TRBJ2-7; D is undetermined. This CDR3 is 14 amino acids long. Germline CDR1 and CDR2: MNHNS and SASEGT. With 7 bases removed from V and 0 bases from J, the gap between germline ends came to 13 bases.

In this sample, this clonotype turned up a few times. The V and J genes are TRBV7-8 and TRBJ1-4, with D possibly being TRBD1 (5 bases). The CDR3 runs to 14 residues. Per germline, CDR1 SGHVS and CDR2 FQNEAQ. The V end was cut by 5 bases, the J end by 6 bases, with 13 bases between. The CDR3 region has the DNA TGTGCCAGCAGCCAGGGACTGGGCCATGAAAAACTGTTTTTT. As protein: CASSQGLGHEKLFF.